This T cell receptor beta chain is from a study of cytomegalovirus exposure and HLA in healthy donors. The PCR made use of 60 Vbeta and 13 Jbeta primers. Produced via immunoSEQ multiplex PCR; TCRdb's table is partial and in-frame only. The sample has about 270,000 clones, just over 70% seen once. Turning to this clone: Its antigen is currently unknown.

Study results and limitations: Immune exposure information comprised only CMV serostatus. TCR beta V- and J-gene trimming, according to a later analysis, was linked to a missense DCLRE1C variant. High specificity and sensitivity for cytomegalovirus status were reported for the classifier. Accurate HLA-A and HLA-B prediction from TCR beta sequences was reported for most subjects.

V was trimmed by 5 bases and J by 2 bases, leaving 10 bases between them. The V gene's germline CDR1 is MNHEY and CDR2 SMNVEV (reference sequence). The CDR3 has 14 residues. The chain couples TRBV27 to TRBJ1-3; D might be TRBD1 (6 bases). Sequencing was performed on PBMCs. This clonotype was obtained from a female donor in good health and CMV-seronegative. The DNA of the CDR3 is TGTGCCAGCAGTGAACAGGGTGCTGGAAACACCATATATTTT. This encodes CASSEQGAGNTIYF.